The 2 T cell receptor beta chains below all came from one sample that was sequenced in a study of blood T cell repertoires in COVID-19. Sequencing used immunoSEQ multiplex PCR; TCRdb keeps in-frame clones, though not all of them. Altogether approximately 250,000 clones are present, roughly 80% being singletons, with the ten largest covering around 7.2%. Sequenced: peripheral blood. These receptors came from a woman aged 50 to 65 with acute or convalescent COVID-19.

The V gene is TRBV19, the J gene TRBJ1-5, with D perhaps TRBD1 (5 bases). V lost 6 bases and J lost 5, with 14 bases in between. The CDR3 has 14 amino acids. Germline CDR1 reads LNHDA; CDR2 reads SQIVND (reference sequence). The CDR3, as DNA: TGTGCCAGTAGAAGCAGGGCCAGCTATCAGCCCCAGCATTTT. This translates into CASRSRASYQPQHF.

This clone was recorded once. The rearrangement uses TRBV5-4 and TRBJ1-1; D uncertain. Trimming pared 7 bases from V and 1 base from J, leaving 11 bases between. CDR1 is SGHNT and CDR2 is YYREEE in the germline V gene (reference sequence). This CDR3 is 13 amino acids long. CDR3 nucleotides: TGTGCCAGCCATAGGAGTCAGAACACTGAAGCTTTCTTT. Protein product: CASHRSQNTEAFF.